This TCR beta chain derives from a study of cytomegalovirus exposure and HLA in healthy donors (dated by TCRdb to about 2017). About the investigation overall: A later analysis indicated that the 130 or so validation repertoires were generated on the platform also employed for the 700 or so repertoires of the first cohort. In addition to the first cohort of around 670 subjects, a separate validation cohort of 120 different subjects was used. The study aimed to test whether signatures of past pathogen exposure could be identified by cataloging public T cell receptors. To predict cytomegalovirus infection status, the study brought together high-throughput TCR immunosequencing, statistical association of individual TCRs with disease status, and machine learning. Study-wide findings and limitations: The study gave a list of under 200 TCR beta chains associated with cytomegalovirus. In both the original and validation cohorts, the classifier was reported to diagnose cytomegalovirus status with high specificity and sensitivity. All 120 or so repertoires were used to score co-occurrence in the validation cohort in a later analysis, because that analysis had no HLA typing for the cohort. In vitro tests confirmed that three of the cytomegalovirus-associated TCR beta chains recognize cytomegalovirus antigens. While some public TCRs were present in many individuals, most TCR sequences turned up only very rarely across donors. The authors suggested that the approach could potentially be extended to other disease states and immunological phenotypes. A later analysis found that TCRs clustered in the first cohort also tended to co-occur in the roughly 120 validation repertoires, with 94% of cluster scores above 0.

Library prep was done by the immunoSEQ multiplex PCR assay. In the original analysis: A statistical classification framework was built to diagnose cytomegalovirus status from the catalog of TCR beta chain sequences. TCRdb stores this immuneACCESS table with in-frame sequences only. Part of the clones is absent; in the studies checked, under half of the shortfall reflects unresolved V genes, and no reason is known for the rest. Clonal size and the V and J genes are those of that table, whereas D and trimming came from the DNA. Recorded for this sample are about 240,000 clones; approximately 83% of them occurred a single time. Jointly, the top ten make up 1.2% of the sample. This clone was recorded once. The antigen it binds to is not known. Within one base of it there is no much larger clone, and no base qualities were kept. The donors belonged to the validation cohort of around 110 subjects, which was separate from the approximately 610-subject first cohort.

The sequenced material came from PBMCs. The TCR was taken from a woman aged 30 to 39 in good health and CMV-seropositive.

Here is the DNA: TGTGCCAGCGGGAGGACCAACACCGGGGAGCTGTTTTTT. Its protein reads: CASGRTNTGELFF. The chain was built from TRBV25-1 and TRBJ2-2; 6 matching bases give a weak D call of TRBD2. From the cysteine up to the phenylalanine, the CDR3 has a length of 13 residues. The kept DNA is CDR3 alone, 39 bases in frame from the first base. V sheds 8 bases and J sheds 2 bases, leaving 9 bases between their ends. CDR1 and CDR2, per the germline V gene, are MGHDK and SYGVNS.